A single sample gave rise to the 6 T cell receptor beta chains below, sequenced in a study of T cell responses to AZD1222 COVID-19 vaccine. Some clones are missing from TCRdb's copy, which holds only in-frame ones; the method was immunoSEQ multiplex PCR. The sample lists some 180,000 clones; approximately 92% were seen once. The sequences come from peripheral blood, collected on day 0 of AZD1222 vaccination. The receptors shown here come from an adult in good health.

The chain is built from TRBV21-1 and TRBJ1-1. TRBV21-1 is listed as a pseudogene. The CDR3 contains 16 residues. For the CDR3, the DNA is TGTGCCAGCAGCATGACTCGCGGGACAAGGGCCACTGAAGCTTTCTTT. As protein: CASSMTRGTRATEAFF.

The chain is built from TRBV3-1 (or the pseudogene TRBV3-2) and TRBJ1-1; 10 bases match TRBD1. Germline V CDR1 and CDR2: LGHDT, YNNKEL (reference sequence). With 1 base clipped from V and 6 bases from J, the junction kept 8 bases outside the gene matches. The CDR3 contains 16 residues. The CDR3 nucleotides read TGTGCCAGCAGCCAAGGGGCTCGGGACAGGGGCCCTGAAGCTTTCTTT. It is translated as CASSQGARDRGPEAFF.

The chain carries TRBV19 and TRBJ2-1, with 9 positions matching TRBD2. V dropped 2 bases and J dropped 5; count of bases not matched to a gene: 4. Per the germline V gene, CDR1 is LNHDA and CDR2 is SQIVND (reference sequence). This CDR3 has 15 amino acids. The CDR3 DNA reads as TGTGCCAGTAGTATACTAGCGGGAATCGACAATGAGCAGTTCTTC. Translating it yields CASSILAGIDNEQFF.

The rearrangement uses TRBV5-6 and TRBJ2-3; 7 bases agree with TRBD2. The CDR3 runs to 16 residues. Germline assignment: CDR1 SGHDT and CDR2 YYEEEE. V lost 2 bases to trimming and J lost 2 bases; unmatched junction nucleotides: 8. The chain's CDR3 is CASSLQTSWNTDTQYF. DNA of the CDR3: TGTGCCAGCAGCTTACAGACTAGCTGGAACACAGATACGCAGTATTTT.

The V call is TRBV28, the J call TRBJ2-5, with D possibly matching TRBD2 (5 bases). Per the germline V gene, CDR1 is MDHEN and CDR2 is SYDVKM. The CDR3 runs to 12 residues. V lost 6 bases to trimming and J lost 9 bases, with 14 bases between them. The CDR3: CASRTQGGSQYF. The DNA of the CDR3 is TGTGCCAGCAGGACTCAAGGCGGGTCCCAGTACTTC.

The J gene is TRBJ1-2, the V gene TRBV5-1; 7 bases are a match to TRBD1. J lost 5 bases, V lost 0 bases, and 7 bases had no gene match. The CDR3 loop spans 15 amino acids. CDR1 and CDR2 from the germline V gene are SGHRS and YFSETQ. CDR3 nucleotide sequence: TGCGCCAGCAGCTTGGATAGGGGGCGATCGTATGGCTACACCTTC. It yields the protein CASSLDRGRSYGYTF.